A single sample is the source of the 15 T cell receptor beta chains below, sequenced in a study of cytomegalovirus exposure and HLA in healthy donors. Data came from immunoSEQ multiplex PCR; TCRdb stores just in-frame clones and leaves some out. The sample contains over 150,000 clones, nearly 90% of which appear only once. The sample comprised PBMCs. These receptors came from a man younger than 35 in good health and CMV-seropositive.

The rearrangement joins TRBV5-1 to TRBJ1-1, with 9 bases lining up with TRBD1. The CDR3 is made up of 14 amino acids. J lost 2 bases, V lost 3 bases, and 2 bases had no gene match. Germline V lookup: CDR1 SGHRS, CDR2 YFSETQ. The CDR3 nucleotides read TGCGCCAGCAGCTCACAGGGGGCTAACACTGAAGCTTTCTTT. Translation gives CASSSQGANTEAFF.

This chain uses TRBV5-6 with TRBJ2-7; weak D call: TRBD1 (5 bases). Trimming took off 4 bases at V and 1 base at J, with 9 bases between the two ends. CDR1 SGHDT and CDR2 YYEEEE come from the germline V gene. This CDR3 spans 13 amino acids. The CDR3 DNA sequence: TGTGCCAGCAGCGATTACAGGTCCTACGAGCAGTACTTC. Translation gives CASSDYRSYEQYF.

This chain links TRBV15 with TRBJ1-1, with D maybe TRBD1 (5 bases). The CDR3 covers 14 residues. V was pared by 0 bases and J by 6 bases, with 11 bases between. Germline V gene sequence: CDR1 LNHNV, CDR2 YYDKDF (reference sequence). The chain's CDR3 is CATSRDIGEAEAFF. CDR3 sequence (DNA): TGTGCCACCAGCAGAGATATAGGGGAGGCTGAAGCTTTCTTT.

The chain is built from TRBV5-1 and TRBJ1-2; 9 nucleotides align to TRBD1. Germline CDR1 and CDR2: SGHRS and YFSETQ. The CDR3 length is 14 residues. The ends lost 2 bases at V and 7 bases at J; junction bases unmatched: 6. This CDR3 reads CASSLDRGSGGYTF. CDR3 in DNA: TGCGCCAGCAGCTTAGACAGGGGGTCGGGTGGCTACACCTTC.

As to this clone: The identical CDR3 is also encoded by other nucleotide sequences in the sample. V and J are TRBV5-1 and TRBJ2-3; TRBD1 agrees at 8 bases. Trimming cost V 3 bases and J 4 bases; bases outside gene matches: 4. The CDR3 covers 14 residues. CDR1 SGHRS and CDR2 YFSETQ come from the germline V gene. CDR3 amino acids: CASSSGQGADTQYF. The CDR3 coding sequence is TGCGCCAGCAGCTCCGGACAGGGCGCAGATACGCAGTATTTT.

CDR3 bases: TGCAGCGTTGGGGGACAGGGCAATCAGCCCCAGCATTTT. Protein: CSVGGQGNQPQHF. The chain uses TRBV29-1 and TRBJ1-5; TRBD1 matches 8 bases. Germline lookup yields CDR1 SQVTM and CDR2 ANQGSEA. The V segment lost 4 bases and the J segment 2 bases; nucleotides outside the gene matches: 1. The CDR3 extends over 13 amino acids.

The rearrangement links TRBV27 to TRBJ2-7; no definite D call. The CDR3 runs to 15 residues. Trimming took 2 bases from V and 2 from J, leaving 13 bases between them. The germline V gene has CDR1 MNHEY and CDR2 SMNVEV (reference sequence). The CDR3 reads CASSLLDRNTYEQYF. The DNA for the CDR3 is TGTGCCAGCAGTTTACTAGACCGAAATACCTACGAGCAGTACTTC.

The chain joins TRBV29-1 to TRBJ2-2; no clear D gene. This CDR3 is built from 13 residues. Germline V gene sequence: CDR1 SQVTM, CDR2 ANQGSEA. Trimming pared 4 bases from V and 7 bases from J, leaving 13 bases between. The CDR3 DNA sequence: TGCAGCGTTGCAATGGGTCGAGGCGGGGAGCTGTTTTTT. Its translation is CSVAMGRGGELFF.

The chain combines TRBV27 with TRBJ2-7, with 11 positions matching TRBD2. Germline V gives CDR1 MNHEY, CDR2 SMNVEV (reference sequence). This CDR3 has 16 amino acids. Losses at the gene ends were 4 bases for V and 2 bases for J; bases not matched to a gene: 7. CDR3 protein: CASSSLAGGSPYEQYF. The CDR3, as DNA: TGTGCCAGCAGTTCCCTAGCGGGAGGTTCCCCCTACGAGCAGTACTTC.

CDR3 loop: CASSLGQTDEPQHF. In DNA form, the CDR3 reads TGTGCCAGTAGCCTAGGACAGACCGACGAGCCCCAGCATTTT. The chain uses TRBV19 and TRBJ1-5, with D maybe TRBD1 (6 bases). This CDR3 has 14 amino acids. Germline V lookup: CDR1 LNHDA, CDR2 SQIVND (reference sequence). V was pared by 6 bases and J by 8 bases, with 17 bases between.

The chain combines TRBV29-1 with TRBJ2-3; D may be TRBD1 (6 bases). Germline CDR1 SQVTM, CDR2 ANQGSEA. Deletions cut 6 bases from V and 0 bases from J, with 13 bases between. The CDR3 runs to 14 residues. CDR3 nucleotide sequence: TGCAGCGTGTCTTGGGGGCTGAGCACAGATACGCAGTATTTT. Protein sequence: CSVSWGLSTDTQYF.

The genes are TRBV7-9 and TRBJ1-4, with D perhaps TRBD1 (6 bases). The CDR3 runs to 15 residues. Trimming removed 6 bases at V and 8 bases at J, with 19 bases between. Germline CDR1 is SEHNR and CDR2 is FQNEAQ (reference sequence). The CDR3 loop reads CASSFTLDSGEKLFF. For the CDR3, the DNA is TGTGCCAGCAGTTTTACCCTGGACAGTGGGGAAAAACTGTTTTTT.

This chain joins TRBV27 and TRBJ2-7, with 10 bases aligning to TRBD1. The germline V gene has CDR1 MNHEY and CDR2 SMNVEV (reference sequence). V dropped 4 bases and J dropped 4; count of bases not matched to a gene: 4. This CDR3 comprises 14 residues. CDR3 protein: CASSSLDRGYEQYF. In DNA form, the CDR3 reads TGTGCCAGCAGTTCCCTGGACAGGGGGTACGAGCAGTACTTC.

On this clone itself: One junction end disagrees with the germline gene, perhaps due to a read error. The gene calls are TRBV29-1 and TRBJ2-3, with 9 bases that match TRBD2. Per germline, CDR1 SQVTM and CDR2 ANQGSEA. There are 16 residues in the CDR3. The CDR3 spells CSVVGASGRSIDTQYF. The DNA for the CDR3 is TGCAGCGTTGTGGGGGCCAGCGGGAGGAGCATAGATACGCAGTATTTT.

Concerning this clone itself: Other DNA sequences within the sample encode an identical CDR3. The CDR3 DNA follows: TGTGCCAGCAGCTTCTCGGAGACCCAGTACTTC. Translated: CASSFSETQYF. The rearrangement joins TRBV5-4 to TRBJ2-5, with D hard to call. In germline, CDR1 is SGHNT, CDR2 YYREEE (reference sequence). The CDR3 totals 11 residues. Trimming took 2 bases from V and 5 from J, leaving 4 bases between them. Filled out from reference TRBV5-4 and TRBJ2-5, the complete variable domain reads ETGVTQSPTHLIKTRGQQVTLRCSSQSGHNTVSWYQQALGQGPQFIFQYYREEENGRGNFPPRFSGLQFPNYSSELNVNALELDDSALYLCASSFSETQYFGPGTRLLVL.